This TCR beta chain came from a study of spatial heterogeneity in lung cancer. Looking at the study overall: The study consistently detected more beta-chain than alpha-chain sequences.

A single record per CDR3 protein comes from TCRdb applying MiXCR to the 5' RACE reads. The sample yields about 14,000 distinct CDR3 sequences, roughly 5.2% seen once. Time point here: sample taken at primary tumor resection. Researchers sequenced whole RNA taken from tumor, nontumor lung or frozen PBMC without sorting. The donors, around 71 patients with untreated early-stage non-small cell lung cancer, provided the samples. The CDR3 totals 12 residues. The germline gives CDR1 SGHTA, CDR2 FQGTGA. Details on this clonotype: A much larger clone differs from this one at a single base, so this may be a read error. Being off target in a library aimed at alpha chains, this beta chain has a size of little meaning.

Sample: lung tumor tissue, taken at surgery. The TCR comes from a human donor with early-stage non-small cell lung cancer. This chain connects TRBV7-3 to TRBJ1-2, with D uncertain. The CDR3 nucleotides read TGTGTCAGCAGTCCGGGAATGGGAGGCTACACCTTC. Translating gives CVSSPGMGGYTF.